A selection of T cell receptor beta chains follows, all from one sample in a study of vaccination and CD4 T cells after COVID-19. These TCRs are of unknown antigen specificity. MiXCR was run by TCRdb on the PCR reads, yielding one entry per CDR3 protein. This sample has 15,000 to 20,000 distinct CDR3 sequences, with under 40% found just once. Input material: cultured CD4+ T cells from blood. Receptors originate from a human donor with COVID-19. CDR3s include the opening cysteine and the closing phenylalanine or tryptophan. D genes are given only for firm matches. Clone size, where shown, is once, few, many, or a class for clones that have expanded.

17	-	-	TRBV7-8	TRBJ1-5	CASSLQAREVGNQPQHF	TGTGCCAGCAGCTTACAGGCCAGGGAAGTTGGAAATCAGCCCCAGCATTTT
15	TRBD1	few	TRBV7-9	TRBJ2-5	CASRSPGQGLETQYF	TGTGCCAGCAGATCCCCGGGACAGGGACTAGAGACCCAGTACTTC
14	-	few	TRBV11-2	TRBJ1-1	CASSPQVRRTEAFF	TGTGCCAGCAGCCCCCAGGTCCGCCGAACTGAAGCTTTCTTT
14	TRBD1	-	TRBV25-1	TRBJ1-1	CASSEWGQGAEAFF	TGTGCCAGCAGTGAATGGGGACAGGGGGCTGAAGCTTTCTTT
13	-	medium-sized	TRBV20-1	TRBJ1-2	CSASRESTYGYTF	TGCAGTGCTAGCAGGGAATCAACTTATGGCTACACCTTC
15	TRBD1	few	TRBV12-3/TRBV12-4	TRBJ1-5	CASNDRGYSNQPQHF	TGTGCCAGCAACGACAGGGGGTATAGCAATCAGCCCCAGCATTTT
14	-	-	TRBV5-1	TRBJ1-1	CASSFPRVGSEAFF	TGCGCCAGCAGCTTCCCCAGGGTCGGCTCTGAAGCTTTCTTT
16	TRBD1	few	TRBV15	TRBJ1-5	CATSMTGGEGNQPQHF	TGTGCCACCAGCATGACAGGGGGCGAAGGCAATCAGCCCCAGCATTTT
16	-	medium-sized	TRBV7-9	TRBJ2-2	CASSFSRGVLAGELFF	TGTGCCAGCAGCTTCAGCAGGGGGGTACTGGCTGGGGAGCTGTTTTTT
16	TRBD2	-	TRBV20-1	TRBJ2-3	CSARDVLAGSTDTQYF	TGCAGTGCTAGAGATGTGCTAGCGGGGAGCACAGATACGCAGTATTTT
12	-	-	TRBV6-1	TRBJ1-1	CASIRGRDEAFF	TGTGCCAGCATCAGGGGAAGGGATGAAGCTTTCTTT
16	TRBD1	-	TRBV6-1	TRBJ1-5	CASSSQGAWSNQPQHF	TGTGCCAGCAGTAGCCAGGGGGCGTGGAGCAATCAGCCCCAGCATTTT
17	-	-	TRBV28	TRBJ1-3	CASSSPGGGASGNTIYF	TGTGCCAGCAGTTCCCCCGGGGGGGGTGCCTCTGGAAACACCATATATTTT
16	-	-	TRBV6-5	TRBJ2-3	CASSYRGPLPPDTQYF	TGTGCCAGCAGTTACCGGGGACCGCTTCCCCCTGATACGCAGTATTTT
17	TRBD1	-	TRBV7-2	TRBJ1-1	CASSPRKKTGVDTEAFF	TGTGCCAGCAGCCCCAGAAAAAAAACAGGGGTCGACACTGAAGCTTTCTTT
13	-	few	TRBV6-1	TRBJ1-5	CASRKTDYQPQHF	TGTGCCAGCAGAAAGACCGATTATCAGCCCCAGCATTTT
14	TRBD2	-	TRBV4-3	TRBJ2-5	CASSQVGGWGAQYF	TGCGCCAGCAGCCAAGTCGGGGGGTGGGGAGCCCAGTACTTC
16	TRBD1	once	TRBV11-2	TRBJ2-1	CASSSGQGGLYNEQFF	TGTGCCAGCAGCTCTGGACAGGGGGGGCTTTACAATGAGCAGTTCTTC
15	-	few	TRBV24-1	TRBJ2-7	CAPKADGGFSYEQYF	TGTGCCCCCAAAGCGGACGGAGGTTTCTCCTACGAGCAGTACTTC
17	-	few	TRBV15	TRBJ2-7	CATSSPRGSPSSYEQYF	TGTGCCACCAGCAGCCCTCGGGGGTCCCCATCCTCCTACGAGCAGTACTTC
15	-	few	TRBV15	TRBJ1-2	CATSPNSRGNYGYTF	TGTGCCACCAGCCCAAACTCTAGGGGGAACTATGGCTACACCTTC
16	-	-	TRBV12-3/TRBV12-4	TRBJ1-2	CASSPTQRGANYGYTF	TGTGCCAGCAGTCCAACCCAGCGGGGGGCCAACTATGGCTACACCTTC
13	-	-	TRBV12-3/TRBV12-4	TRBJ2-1	CASSSLAYNEQFF	TGTGCCAGCAGTTCACTAGCTTACAATGAGCAGTTCTTC